The rows below give T cell receptor beta chains drawn from one sample of a study of T-cell reconstitution after alpha-beta-depleted transplantation in children. TCRdb passed the PCR reads through MiXCR, listing each CDR3 protein once. The sample shows some 490,000 distinct CDR3 sequences, roughly an eighth of them seen only once. The material sequenced was PBMCs from the stem cell graft donor, taken from the stem cell graft. Receptors originate from a human donor who donated a stem cell graft to a child with combined immunodeficiency. CDR3s include the opening cysteine and the closing phenylalanine or tryptophan. Fields, in order: clone size, J gene, D gene, V gene, CDR3 protein, CDR3 DNA. D genes are given only for firm matches. Clone size appears in some rows only: once, few, many, or a class for an expanded clone.

>many|TRBJ2-3|-|TRBV12-3/TRBV12-4
CASSLSAPDTQYF
TGTGCCAGCAGTTTATCTGCCCCAGATACGCAGTATTTT
>-|TRBJ1-3|TRBD1|TRBV12-3/TRBV12-4
CASSPWTGGNTIYF
TGTGCCAGCAGTCCGTGGACAGGCGGAAACACCATATATTTT
>-|TRBJ2-3|-|TRBV6-6
CASSYTPIDTQYF
TGTGCCAGCAGTTACACGCCCATAGATACGCAGTATTTT
>-|TRBJ2-1|TRBD2|TRBV7-3
CASSLKVPSGLSSYNEQFF
TGTGCCAGCAGCTTAAAGGTTCCTAGCGGTCTGAGCTCCTACAATGAGCAGTTCTTC
>few|TRBJ2-5|-|TRBV3-1
CASSHNTGRNQETQYF
TGTGCCAGCAGCCACAATACGGGGCGCAACCAAGAGACCCAGTACTTC
>-|TRBJ2-3|TRBD2|TRBV20-1
CSARDGTSPTDTQYF
TGCAGTGCTAGAGATGGGACTAGTCCCACAGATACGCAGTATTTT
>few|TRBJ2-6|TRBD1|TRBV30
CAWSSPGGSGANVLTF
TGTGCCTGGAGTTCTCCAGGGGGCTCTGGGGCCAACGTCCTGACTTTC
>many|TRBJ2-7|TRBD1|TRBV12-3/TRBV12-4
CASSRQGSSYEQYF
TGTGCCAGCAGTCGACAGGGTAGCTCCTACGAGCAGTACTTC
>-|TRBJ1-5|-|TRBV6-5
CASRLEGRSNQPQHF
TGTGCCAGCAGACTTGAAGGGAGAAGCAATCAGCCCCAGCATTTT
>-|TRBJ2-5|TRBD1|TRBV20-1
CSARDRAETQYF
TGCAGTGCTAGGGACAGGGCGGAGACCCAGTACTTC
>few|TRBJ2-1|-|TRBV20-1
CSASYGAQNNEQFF
TGCAGTGCTAGTTATGGGGCCCAAAACAATGAGCAGTTCTTC
>few|TRBJ2-7|-|TRBV9
CASSVEGQYEQYF
TGTGCCAGCAGCGTAGAGGGTCAGTACGAGCAGTACTTC
>-|TRBJ1-2|-|TRBV15
CATSRTPLHYGYTF
TGTGCCACCAGCAGAACACCTTTGCACTATGGCTACACCTTC
>many|TRBJ2-7|-|TRBV20-1
CSAPLVGVSSYEQYF
TGCAGTGCACCCCTCGTCGGGGTTAGCTCCTACGAGCAGTACTTC
>many|TRBJ2-4|-|TRBV5-1
CASSSSSGVNIQYF
TGCGCCAGCAGCTCGTCGAGTGGGGTAAACATTCAGTACTTC
>-|TRBJ1-1|-|TRBV20-1
CSARDWGREASTEAFF
TGCAGTGCTAGAGATTGGGGCAGGGAGGCGTCCACTGAAGCTTTCTTT
>once|TRBJ2-1|-|TRBV11-3
CASSPRWGAEQFF
TGTGCCAGCAGCCCGAGGTGGGGGGCGGAGCAGTTCTTC
>many|TRBJ2-5|-|TRBV12-3/TRBV12-4
CASSPLMDGTQYF
TGTGCCAGCAGCCCCTTAATGGACGGGACCCAGTACTTC
>few|TRBJ2-3|-|TRBV20-1
CSASIGRTFTDTQYF
TGCAGTGCTAGTATCGGCAGGACTTTCACAGATACGCAGTATTTT
>-|TRBJ1-5|TRBD1|TRBV30
CAWAGTGNQPQHF
TGTGCCTGGGCCGGGACAGGGAATCAGCCCCAGCATTTT
>few|TRBJ2-6|-|TRBV12-3/TRBV12-4
CASSTTSGANVLTF
TGTGCCAGCAGTACGACAAGTGGGGCCAACGTCCTGACTTTC
>-|TRBJ2-7|-|TRBV20-1
CSALRDPGYEQYF
TGCAGTGCTCTGCGAGACCCGGGGTACGAGCAGTACTTC
>-|TRBJ2-7|-|TRBV6-1
CASLLAGFQYF
TGTGCCAGCCTCTTGGCGGGGTTTCAGTACTTC
>few|TRBJ1-2|-|TRBV4-3
CASSQDPTDYGYTF
TGCGCCAGCAGCCAAGATCCAACAGACTATGGCTACACCTTC
>-|TRBJ2-1|TRBD1|TRBV7-3
CASSSIGTGDEQFF
TGTGCCAGCAGCTCCATTGGGACAGGGGATGAGCAGTTCTTC
>-|TRBJ2-7|-|TRBV28
CASRTAGYYEQYF
TGTGCCAGCAGAACGGCGGGGTACTACGAGCAGTACTTC
>-|TRBJ2-2|-|TRBV30
CAWNQEVSTGELFF
TGTGCCTGGAACCAGGAGGTGTCGACCGGGGAGCTGTTTTTT
>many|TRBJ2-3|TRBD2|TRBV7-8
CASSLAGTRKTDTQYF
TGTGCCAGCAGCTTAGCCGGGACTAGAAAGACAGATACGCAGTATTTT
>-|TRBJ2-1|TRBD2|TRBV29-1
CSVEIGTSLVQFF
TGCAGCGTAGAAATCGGGACTAGTCTCGTGCAGTTCTTC
>few|TRBJ2-3|TRBD1|TRBV7-9
CASERQGSTDTQYF
TGTGCCAGCGAAAGACAGGGAAGCACAGATACGCAGTATTTT
>-|TRBJ2-2|-|TRBV12-3/TRBV12-4
CASSRDKVNTGELFF
TGTGCCAGCAGTCGGGACAAGGTTAACACCGGGGAGCTGTTTTTT
>-|TRBJ2-7|TRBD1|TRBV29-1
CSAQDRATYEQYF
TGCAGCGCGCAGGACAGGGCAACCTACGAGCAGTACTTC
>many|TRBJ2-3|TRBD2|TRBV7-7
CASSSGLAGGTDTQYF
TGTGCCAGCAGTTCCGGACTAGCGGGGGGCACAGATACGCAGTATTTT
>-|TRBJ2-2|-|TRBV6-5
CASSYSRATLNTGELFF
TGTGCCAGCAGTTACTCGAGGGCGACACTAAACACCGGGGAGCTGTTTTTT
>-|TRBJ1-5|-|TRBV2
CASSGLGLNQPQHF
TGTGCCAGCAGTGGGTTAGGTCTCAATCAGCCCCAGCATTTT
>few|TRBJ2-7|TRBD2|TRBV11-1
CASSSGTSGRRDSSYEQYF
TGTGCCAGCAGCTCAGGGACTAGCGGGAGGAGAGACTCATCCTACGAGCAGTACTTC
>few|TRBJ2-7|TRBD1|TRBV7-9
CASTQSGTGGVEQYF
TGTGCCAGCACCCAAAGTGGGACAGGGGGCGTCGAGCAGTACTTC
>-|TRBJ1-2|-|TRBV5-6
CAPSSGVGYTF
TGTGCCCCCTCGTCGGGGGTGGGCTACACCTTC
>-|TRBJ2-7|-|TRBV6-2/TRBV6-3
CVSSYQGSYEQYF
TGTGTCAGCAGTTATCAGGGCTCCTACGAGCAGTACTTC
>many|TRBJ1-1|TRBD1|TRBV20-1
CSAGTGWHTEAFF
TGCAGTGCTGGGACAGGGTGGCACACTGAAGCTTTCTTT
>few|TRBJ2-5|-|TRBV12-3/TRBV12-4
CASSTGNQETQYF
TGTGCCAGCAGTACAGGGAACCAAGAGACCCAGTACTTC
>few|TRBJ2-5|TRBD2|TRBV12-3/TRBV12-4
CASTPGLAGWETQYF
TGTGCCAGCACCCCTGGACTAGCGGGTTGGGAGACCCAGTACTTC
>many|TRBJ1-1|-|TRBV5-6
CASSLATEMNTEAFF
TGTGCCAGCAGCTTGGCCACGGAAATGAACACTGAAGCTTTCTTT
>many|TRBJ2-2|-|TRBV5-1
CASTGQSLTGELFF
TGCGCCAGCACCGGACAGAGTCTTACCGGGGAGCTGTTTTTT
>few|TRBJ2-5|-|TRBV20-1
CSASFTQETQYF
TGCAGTGCTAGTTTCACACAAGAGACCCAGTACTTC
>few|TRBJ1-2|-|TRBV12-3/TRBV12-4
CASTLTGASGYGYTF
TGTGCCAGCACCCTAACGGGCGCCAGCGGCTATGGCTACACCTTC
>few|TRBJ1-2|TRBD1|TRBV6-5
CASSLIRGPYGYTF
TGTGCCAGCAGTTTAATCAGGGGGCCCTATGGCTACACCTTC
>few|TRBJ1-3|-|TRBV7-2
CASSPPSEGNTIYF
TGTGCCAGCAGCCCCCCCTCTGAAGGAAACACCATATATTTT